The clone carrying this T cell receptor beta chain was recorded many times. Documented time point: before trial treatment. The study gave donors nivolumab, ipilimumab, aspirin, low-dose cyclophosphamide and low-dose radiotherapy. The CDR3 length is 14 residues. Trimming at V came to 8 bases and at J to 14 bases, leaving 17 bases not matched to a gene. In germline, CDR1 is SNHLY, CDR2 FYNNEI. This entry is derived from a study of low-dose radiotherapy and immunotherapy resistance in tumors. Across the whole study: The study delivered 0.5 Gy per fraction every 2 weeks to Cohort 1, totaling 6.5 Gy. Intravenous ipilimumab 1 mg/kg every six weeks was given with nivolumab 240 mg every two weeks.

Gene-specific TRAV and TRBV primers were used for first-strand cDNA, covering alpha and beta chains. A constant-region primer paired with the V-primer adapter amplified TCRs over roughly 18 PCR cycles. TCRdb called the reads again in MiXCR, with one record for every CDR3 protein. This sample has approximately 84,000 distinct CDR3 sequences; roughly a sixth occur once, and the top ten carry roughly 2.8%. The TCR comes from a male donor with prostate cancer. The rearrangement links TRBV2 to TRBJ2-3, with TRBD1 matching over 9 bases. Sequencing used PBMCs, obtained before treatment. Here the CDR3 DNA reads TGTGCCAGCGACAACAGCCCGGGACAGGGAAAGCTGTATTTT. The encoded protein is CASDNSPGQGKLYF.